Included here is one T cell receptor (beta chain) sequence, with context. This clonotype came up once. What antigen it recognizes has not been identified. A clone one base away is much larger, so this may be a read error. This record belongs to a study of regulatory T cells in long-lasting Graves disease (dated by TCRdb to the early 2020s). Regarding the complete study: Newly diagnosed Graves' disease patients had taken antithyroid drugs for less than 3 months. A total of approximately 35 samples underwent TCR sequencing: around 13 from persistent and approximately 20 from newly diagnosed Graves' disease patients. This study used TCR sequencing and RNA sequencing of peripheral blood to compare persistent Graves' disease patients against newly diagnosed Graves' disease patients. The study was registered as a clinical trial and conducted in China. Findings and caveats that apply to the study as a whole: TRBV28, TRBJ1-2 and TRBJ2-5 were preferentially used in persistent disease, while TRBV20-1 and TRBJ2-1 were favored in newly diagnosed disease. Sequencing and analysis were restricted to the TCR beta chain. Peripheral blood alone was examined, since thyroid tissue, which constituted the primary lesion, could not be accessed. A larger number of public clonotypes was shared among persistent patients (approximately 3,000) than among newly diagnosed patients (about 990). The small sample size was acknowledged by the authors as a limitation that may reduce accuracy. Lower TCR Shannon entropy and fewer highly expanded clones were observed in persistent Graves' disease patients than in newly diagnosed patients, which suggested clonal expansion.

Libraries were made using multiplex PCR. The sequencer was an Illumina HiSeq 4000. To build TCR beta libraries, CDR3 regions were amplified by Arm-PCR using iRepertoire HTBI primers. Before sequencing, the PCR products underwent gel purification. Turning to the authors' computational methods: Across samples, approximately 68 TRBV and roughly 13 TRBJ segments were identified and used for gene usage analysis of CDR3 amino acid clonotypes. Filtered high-quality paired reads were merged into contigs using COPE and FqMerger. Contigs were aligned with BLAST to IMGT TRBV, TRBD and TRBJ reference genes, and CDR3 was defined per IMGT. Any clonotype with a frequency above 0.1% was classified as a highly expanded clone. Repertoire diversity was measured by Shannon entropy, and V-J evenness by the Gini coefficient. Public clonotypes were defined as clonotypes shared by more than one individual. Using fastp trimming at Q25 and MiXCR clonotype assembly, TCRdb reanalyzed the public sequencing data and kept in-frame beta chains. A single entry per CDR3 protein holds the most common genes and DNA from its merged rows. TCRdb, rather than the study authors, made the V and J calls. The sample records about 620,000 distinct CDR3 sequences, 15% to 20% of which are singletons. Of the sample, about 17% falls within the top ten clones.

The sample's time point label, decoded: newly diagnosed GD, antithyroid drugs for less than 3 months. For both TCR sequencing and RNA sequencing, RNA was extracted from PBMCs in TRIzol. The diagnosis of Graves' disease followed American Thyroid Association guidelines. Recruitment of patients was carried out at an endocrinology department in Xi'an, China. Each patient gave roughly 10 milliliters of peripheral blood, collected in an EDTA anticoagulant tube. Ficoll Paque Plus density gradient separation was used to isolate PBMCs, and no further T cell sorting was performed. An Agilent 2100 Bioanalyzer and agarose gel were used to check RNA quality, and a NanoDrop 2000 was used to measure RNA concentration. Spanning cysteine to phenylalanine, the CDR3 consists of 14 amino acids. Only the CDR3 DNA stays, 42 bases, in frame from base 1. The germline ends are 15 bases apart after V is trimmed by 10 bases and J by 2 bases. CDR1 SNHLY and CDR2 FYNNEI are derived from the germline V gene.

The same data also went into a second study, on T cells in Graves' hyperthyroidism and ophthalmopathy. The second study reports: Stable Graves' hyperthyroidism was defined as no progression to ophthalmopathy during 18 months of follow-up. The hyperthyroidism patients were between 18 and 65 years old and newly diagnosed, with a disease duration of less than 2 months. Any patient with an uncontrolled infection, another autoimmune disease, pregnancy or lactation was excluded. Diagnoses relied on clinical symptoms, serum thyroxine and TRAb, thyroid ultrasound and orbital computed tomography. The first round of RT-PCR for the TCR CDR3 was performed with the HTBI primer set and the Qiagen OneStep RT-PCR kit. Most expanded thyroid clonotypes (frequency above 0.001) were also detected in blood, suggesting blood repertoires may reflect thyroid immune responses. In cross-validation, a model built on a 13 V-J signature told ophthalmopathy apart from stable hyperthyroidism with approximately 90% sensitivity and approximately 84% specificity, and in testing the same model reached 80%/75%. In validation, the model predicted progression to ophthalmopathy with 55% to 71% sensitivity and approximately 72% specificity, a median of 6.5 months before onset. To identify distinguishing TCR V-J signatures, a discovery cohort of about 100 patients was used, comprising 40 to 45 with Graves' ophthalmopathy and around 60 with stable Graves' hyperthyroidism. An independent validation cohort of under 20 hyperthyroidism patients and about 15 patients who later progressed to ophthalmopathy tested prospective prediction of ophthalmopathy. The 85 to 100 discovery patients were divided at random into training and test sets in a 7:3 ratio. The study also compared thyroid tissue and blood T-cell repertoires from roughly 6 Graves' hyperthyroidism patients. After blood sampling, hyperthyroidism patients were treated with methimazole at a starting dose of 30 mg daily, and ophthalmopathy patients were treated with high-dose intravenous methylprednisolone. Libraries were constructed in a second round of multiplex PCR, after which size selection and purification were carried out. The libraries were sequenced on an Illumina HiSeq2000 using paired-end 100 bp reads. SOAPnuke was used to process the raw data, throwing out any read that contained adapters or uncalled bases, had a mean Phred below 15, or lacked an exact constant-primer or identifier match. High-quality paired reads were merged with COPE v1.2.5, and unique nucleotide sequences were defined as clonotypes. MiTCR v1.1 was used to align the clonotypes against IMGT TRBV, TRBD and TRBJ reference segments. Only V-J combinations with frequency above 0.0001, covering 99% to 99.2% of repertoires, were analysed. A TCS score was defined as the ratio between F50 (clonal expansion) and ExV (chaos), using BLOSUM62-based TCRdist between CDR3 peptides within each V-J. Welch's t-statistics and random forest reduced roughly 530 V-J features to 13, which were used in a naive Bayes classifier (R e1071). No statistical method was used to fix the sample size in advance, and group allocation was not hidden from the investigators. The paper describes TCR Vbeta CDR3 sequencing of about 140 peripheral blood samples, made up of 40 to 45 ophthalmopathy patients, roughly 72 hyperthyroidism patients and roughly 17 progressor patients.

The TCR comes from a woman in her 30s with Graves disease. Donor details come from another sample of the same person, matched by shared clones. The sequencing here drew on peripheral blood mononuclear cells (PBMCs), taken at new diagnosis, from a patient treated with antithyroid drugs. The V gene is TRBV2 and the J gene is TRBJ1-3; TRBD1 is a weak D gene call, 6 bases matching. The CDR3 is CATGQREAGNTIYF. The sequenced DNA is TGTGCCACAGGACAGAGGGAGGCTGGAAACACCATATATTTT.